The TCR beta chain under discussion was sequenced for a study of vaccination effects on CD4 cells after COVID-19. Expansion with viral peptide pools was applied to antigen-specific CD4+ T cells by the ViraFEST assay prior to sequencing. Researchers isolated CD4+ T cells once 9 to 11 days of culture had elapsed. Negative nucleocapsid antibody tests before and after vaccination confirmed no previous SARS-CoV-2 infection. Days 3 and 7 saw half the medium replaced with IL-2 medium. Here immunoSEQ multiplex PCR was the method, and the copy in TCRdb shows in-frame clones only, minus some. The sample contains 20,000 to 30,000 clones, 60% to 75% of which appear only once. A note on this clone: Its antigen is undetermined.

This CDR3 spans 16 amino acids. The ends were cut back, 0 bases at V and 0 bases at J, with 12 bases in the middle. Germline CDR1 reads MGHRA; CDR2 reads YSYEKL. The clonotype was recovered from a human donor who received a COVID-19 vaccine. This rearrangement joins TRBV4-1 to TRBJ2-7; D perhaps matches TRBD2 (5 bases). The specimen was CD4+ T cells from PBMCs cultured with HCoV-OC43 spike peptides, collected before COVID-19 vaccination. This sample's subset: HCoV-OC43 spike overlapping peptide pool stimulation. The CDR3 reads CASSQDGGISSYEQYF. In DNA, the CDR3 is TGCGCCAGCAGCCAAGATGGAGGAATTAGCTCCTACGAGCAGTACTTC.